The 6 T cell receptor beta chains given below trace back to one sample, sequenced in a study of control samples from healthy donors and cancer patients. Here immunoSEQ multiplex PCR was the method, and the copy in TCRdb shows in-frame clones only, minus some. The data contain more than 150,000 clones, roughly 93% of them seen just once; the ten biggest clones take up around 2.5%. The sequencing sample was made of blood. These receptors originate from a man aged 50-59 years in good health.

The CDR3 sequence: CASSQPQVLSGNTIYF. CDR3 coding DNA: TGTGCCAGCAGCCAACCACAGGTGCTATCTGGAAACACCATATATTTT. V is TRBV3-1 (or the pseudogene TRBV3-2) and J is TRBJ1-3; maybe TRBD1 (5 bases). V was trimmed by 2 bases and J by 1 base, leaving 12 bases between them. Germline CDR1 and CDR2: LGHDT and YNNKEL (reference sequence). The CDR3 totals 16 residues.

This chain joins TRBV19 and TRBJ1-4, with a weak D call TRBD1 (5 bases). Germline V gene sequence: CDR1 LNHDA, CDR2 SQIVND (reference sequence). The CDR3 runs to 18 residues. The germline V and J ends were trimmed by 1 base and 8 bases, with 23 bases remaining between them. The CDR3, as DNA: TGTGCCAGTAGTATAGGGGGCGTTCCCCCGAGCCCGAGGGAAAAACTGTTTTTT. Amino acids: CASSIGGVPPSPREKLFF.

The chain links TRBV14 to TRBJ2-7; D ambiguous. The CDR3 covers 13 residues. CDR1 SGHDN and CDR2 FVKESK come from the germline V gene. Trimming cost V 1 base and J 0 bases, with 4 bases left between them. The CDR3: CASSQGFSYEQYF. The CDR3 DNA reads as TGTGCCAGCAGCCAAGGGTTCTCCTACGAGCAGTACTTC.

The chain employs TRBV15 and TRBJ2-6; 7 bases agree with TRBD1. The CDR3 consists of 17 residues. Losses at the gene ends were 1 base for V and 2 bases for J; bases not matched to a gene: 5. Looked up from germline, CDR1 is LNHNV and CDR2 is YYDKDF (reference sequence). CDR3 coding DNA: TGTGCCACCAGCAGAGTGCGAGGGGGCGCTGGGGCCAACGTCCTGACTTTC. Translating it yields CATSRVRGGAGANVLTF. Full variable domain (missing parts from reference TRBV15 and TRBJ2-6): DAMVIQNPRYQVTQFGKPVTLSCSQTLNHNVMYWYQQKSSQAPKLLFHYYDKDFNNEADTPDNFQSRRPNTSFCFLDIRSPGLGDTAMYLCATSRVRGGAGANVLTFGAGSRLTVL.

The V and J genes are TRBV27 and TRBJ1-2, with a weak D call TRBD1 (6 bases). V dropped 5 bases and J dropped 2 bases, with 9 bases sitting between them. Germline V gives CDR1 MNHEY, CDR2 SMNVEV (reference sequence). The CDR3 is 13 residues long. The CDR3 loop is CASSLQGNYGYTF. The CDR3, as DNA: TGTGCCAGCAGTCTACAGGGAAACTATGGCTACACCTTC.

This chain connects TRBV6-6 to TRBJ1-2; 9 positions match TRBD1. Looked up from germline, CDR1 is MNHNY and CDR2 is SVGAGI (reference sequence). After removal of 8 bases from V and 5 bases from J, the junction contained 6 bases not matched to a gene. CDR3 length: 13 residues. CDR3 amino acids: CASGRQGGYGYTF. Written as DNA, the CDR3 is TGTGCCAGCGGACGACAGGGGGGATATGGCTACACCTTC.